These 20 T cell receptor beta chains were sequenced from one sample in a study of response to subunit inactivated influenza vaccine. From the RT-PCR reads, TCRdb called clonotypes with MiXCR, one entry per CDR3 protein. The sample holds some 520,000 distinct CDR3 sequences, approximately 16% seen once. The input for sequencing was CD4+ T cells sorted from PBMCs, taken approximately 25 months after vaccination. These receptors all come from a man between 50 and 75 years old who received an inactivated influenza vaccine.

J is TRBJ2-2 and V is TRBV10-3; perhaps TRBD1 as D (6 bases). Germline loops: CDR1 ENHRY, CDR2 SYGVKD. V dropped 2 bases and J dropped 2 bases, with 9 bases sitting between them. The CDR3 extends over 15 amino acids. The DNA of the CDR3 is TGTGCCATCAGTGAGGGGGACACCAACACCGGGGAGCTGTTTTTT. Translation gives CAISEGDTNTGELFF.

This rearrangement joins TRBV9 to TRBJ2-1; no reliable D call. CDR1 is SGDLS and CDR2 is YYNGEE in the germline V gene. The CDR3 loop spans 14 amino acids. The V end lost 0 bases, the J end lost 6 bases, and 10 bases lay between the germline ends. CDR3 protein: CASSVEVELNEQFF. In DNA form, the CDR3 reads TGTGCCAGCAGCGTAGAAGTAGAGCTCAATGAGCAGTTCTTC.

The genes are TRBV18 and TRBJ2-2, with D possibly matching TRBD2 (5 bases). Between the trimmed V and J ends, which lost 3 bases and 3 bases, there was a span of 11 bases. Per germline, CDR1 KGHSH and CDR2 LQKENI. The CDR3 is 15 amino acids. CDR3 amino acids: CASSPLGVYTGELFF. CDR3 nucleotides: TGTGCCAGCTCACCCTTGGGAGTTTACACCGGGGAGCTGTTTTTT.

This clonotype was observed once. J is TRBJ2-5 and V is TRBV28; 11 positions match TRBD1. This CDR3 has 14 amino acids. With V trimmed by 6 bases and J by 5 bases, 5 bases remained unmatched. CDR1 is MDHEN and CDR2 is SYDVKM in the germline V gene. In DNA form, the CDR3 reads TGTGCCAGCAGGAGGGACAGGGGGATGGAGACCCAGTACTTC. Protein: CASRRDRGMETQYF.

This clonotype was picked up a small number of times. The chain employs TRBV29-1 and TRBJ1-2; 10 bases are shared with TRBD1. Germline V CDR1 and CDR2: SQVTM, ANQGSEA. V lost 4 bases and J lost 4; bases outside the gene matches: 15. The CDR3 runs 17 residues. In DNA, the CDR3 is TGCAGCGTTGTCCCTGTTTTCCCGACAGGGGGCCTCTATGGCTACACCTTC. This gives the protein CSVVPVFPTGGLYGYTF. The variable domain in full, with the rest retrieved from reference TRBV29-1 and TRBJ1-2, is SAVISQKPSRDICQRGTSLTIQCQVDSQVTMMFWYRQQPGQSLTLIATANQGSEATYESGFVIDKFPISRPNLTFSTLTVSNMSPEDSSIYLCSVVPVFPTGGLYGYTFGSGTRLTVV.

As to this clonotype: The junction shows a germline mismatch at one end, possibly a read error. This rearrangement joins TRBV20-1 to TRBJ2-3; TRBD2 matches 14 bases. Germline loops: CDR1 DFQATT, CDR2 SNEGSKA (reference sequence). The CDR3 contains 16 residues. The CDR3 sequence: CCARSGLAGVTDTQYF. DNA of the CDR3: TGCTGTGCTAGATCGGGACTAGCGGGAGTAACAGATACGCAGTATTTT.

In its sample, this clonotype was seen many times. V and J are TRBV20-1 and TRBJ1-6; D uncertain. Deletions cut 6 bases from V and 4 bases from J, with 16 bases between. Per germline, CDR1 DFQATT and CDR2 SNEGSKA (reference sequence). The CDR3 contains 15 residues. The chain's CDR3 is CSALPPGGYNSPLHF. The CDR3 region has the DNA TGCAGTGCCCTCCCCCCTGGCGGGTATAATTCACCCCTCCACTTT.

The rearrangement joins TRBV12-3 or TRBV12-4 to TRBJ1-2, with D tentatively TRBD1 (6 bases). The CDR3 contains 13 residues. Trimming pared 5 bases from V and 7 bases from J, leaving 14 bases between. The CDR3 sequence: CASSQTGPSGYTF. In DNA, the CDR3 is TGTGCCAGCAGTCAGACAGGACCAAGTGGCTACACCTTC.

This clonotype was recorded a few times. The rearrangement uses TRBV20-1 and TRBJ1-5; D is unresolved. This CDR3 region has 15 residues. Per the germline V gene, CDR1 is DFQATT and CDR2 is SNEGSKA (reference sequence). V lost 0 bases and J 4 bases, leaving 13 bases between the germline ends. The CDR3, as DNA: TGCAGTGCTAGAGATCCCCGGGAAGTGAATCAGCCCCAGCATTTT. This codes for CSARDPREVNQPQHF.

The sample holds many counts of this clonotype. J is TRBJ1-1 and V is TRBV5-1; D call uncertain. Germline CDR1 and CDR2: SGHRS and YFSETQ. V lost 0 bases, J lost 0 bases, and 6 bases lay in between. CDR3 length: 14 amino acids. CDR3 sequence: CASSLVGLNTEAFF. In DNA form, the CDR3 reads TGCGCCAGCAGCTTGGTTGGATTGAACACTGAAGCTTTCTTT.

Remarks on this clonotype: The junction shows a germline mismatch at one end, possibly a read error. The chain recombines TRBV28 with TRBJ1-1, with D perhaps TRBD1 (6 bases). This CDR3 is built from 14 residues. CDR1 MDHEN and CDR2 SYDVKM come from the germline V gene. CDR3 nucleotides: TGTGCCAGCAGTTTAAGGGGGTCGAACACTGAAGCTTTCTTC. Amino acid sequence: CASSLRGSNTEAFF. The variable domain in full, completed from reference TRBV28 and TRBJ1-1, reads DVKVTQSSRYLVKRTGEKVFLECVQDMDHENMFWYRQDPGLGLRLIYFSYDVKMKEKGDIPEGYSVSREKKERFSLILESASTNQTSMYLCASSLRGSNTEAFFGQGTRLTVV.

This clonotype was counted only a few times. The chain has TRBV14 and TRBJ1-2; 8 bases are a match to TRBD1. CDR1 and CDR2 (germline): SGHDN, FVKESK. V gave up 4 bases and J gave up 5 bases; unmatched junction bases: 9. The CDR3 sequence is 15 residues long. CDR3 sequence (DNA): TGTGCCAGCAGCCGGAGGGGGACAGGCCTTTATGGCTACACCTTC. It specifies CASSRRGTGLYGYTF.

This clonotype has a single count. The V and J genes are TRBV2 and TRBJ2-7, with a weak D call TRBD1 (5 bases). Trimming cost V 5 bases and J 6 bases, with 11 bases left between them. This CDR3 spans 12 amino acids. The V gene's germline CDR1 is SNHLY and CDR2 FYNNEI. This CDR3 reads CASSRTWGEQYF. CDR3 DNA: TGTGCCAGCAGTAGGACATGGGGCGAGCAGTACTTC.

This clonotype appeared a few times. V is TRBV4-3 and J is TRBJ2-2; D uncertain. The CDR3 runs to 16 residues. V was cut by 0 bases and J by 6 bases, with 14 bases left in between. CDR1 is LGHNA and CDR2 is YSLEER in the germline V gene. CDR3 amino acids: CASSQDRSWGSGELFF. The DNA of the CDR3 is TGCGCCAGCAGCCAAGATCGTTCGTGGGGTTCCGGGGAGCTGTTTTTT.

The J gene is TRBJ2-2, the V gene TRBV3-1; 8 positions agree with TRBD2. Germline loops: CDR1 LGHDT, CDR2 YNNKEL (reference sequence). V dropped 6 bases and J dropped 4; count of bases not matched to a gene: 7. The CDR3 consists of 15 residues. Here the CDR3 reads CASRRTSSTTGELFF. The CDR3 bases are TGTGCCAGCAGACGGACTAGCTCGACCACCGGGGAGCTGTTTTTT.

The chain carries TRBV21-1 and TRBJ1-1; the table assigns TRBD1, which was not confirmed against the DNA. TRBV21-1 counts as a pseudogene. The CDR3 runs to 15 residues. CDR3 sequence reads: CASSGHQDRMTEAFF. The DNA for the CDR3 is TGTGCCAGCAGCGGACACCAGGACAGGATGACTGAAGCTTTCTTT.

This clonotype was recorded at least ten times. This rearrangement joins TRBV7-8 to TRBJ1-1; D unresolved. The V gene's germline CDR1 is SGHVS and CDR2 FQNEAQ. Trimming removed 3 bases at V and 4 bases at J, with 15 bases between. The CDR3 is made up of 15 amino acids. The CDR3 protein is CASSFEGRIITEAFF. CDR3 coding DNA: TGTGCCAGCAGCTTCGAAGGCCGAATAATCACTGAAGCTTTCTTT.

This clonotype showed up just a few times. V usage is TRBV6-5 and J usage is TRBJ2-3; 7 bases map to TRBD2. This CDR3 region has 19 residues. In germline, CDR1 is MNHEY, CDR2 SVGAGI. V was clipped by 0 bases and J by 2 bases; unmatched bases: 14. CDR3 amino acids: CASSYSGVAGGTHTDTQYF. In DNA, the CDR3 is TGTGCCAGCAGTTACTCCGGGGTAGCGGGCGGCACACACACAGATACGCAGTATTTT.

This clonotype appeared a few times. This sequence joins TRBV6-5 and TRBJ2-7, with 7 nucleotides matching TRBD2. The germline V gene has CDR1 MNHEY and CDR2 SVGAGI. Losses at the gene ends were 3 bases for V and 3 bases for J; bases not matched to a gene: 14. This CDR3 comprises 17 residues. CDR3 region: CASSYPVGQGGFYEQYF. The CDR3 DNA reads as TGTGCCAGCAGTTATCCCGTTGGGCAGGGAGGGTTCTACGAGCAGTACTTC.

J is TRBJ2-3 and V is TRBV20-1; 7 bases map to TRBD2. The CDR3 totals 16 residues. With 6 bases clipped from V and 0 bases from J, the junction kept 12 bases outside the gene matches. From germline, CDR1 is DFQATT and CDR2 SNEGSKA (reference sequence). The DNA of the CDR3 is TGCAGTGCACCCAAGGCGGGGGTAACTAGCACAGATACGCAGTATTTT. It is translated as CSAPKAGVTSTDTQYF.